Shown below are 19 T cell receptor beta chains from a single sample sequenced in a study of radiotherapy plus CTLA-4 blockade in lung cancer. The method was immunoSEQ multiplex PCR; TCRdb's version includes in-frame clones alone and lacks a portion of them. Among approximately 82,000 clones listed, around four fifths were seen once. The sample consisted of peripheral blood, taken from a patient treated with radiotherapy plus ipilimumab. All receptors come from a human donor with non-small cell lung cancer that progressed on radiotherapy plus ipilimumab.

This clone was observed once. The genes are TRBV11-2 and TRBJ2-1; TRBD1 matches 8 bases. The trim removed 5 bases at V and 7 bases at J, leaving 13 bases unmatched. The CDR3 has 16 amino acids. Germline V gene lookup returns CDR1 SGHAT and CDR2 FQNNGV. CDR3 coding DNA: TGTGCCAGCAGCCAACAGGACAGGGCCGGGCCTAATGAGCAGTTCTTC. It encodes CASSQQDRAGPNEQFF.

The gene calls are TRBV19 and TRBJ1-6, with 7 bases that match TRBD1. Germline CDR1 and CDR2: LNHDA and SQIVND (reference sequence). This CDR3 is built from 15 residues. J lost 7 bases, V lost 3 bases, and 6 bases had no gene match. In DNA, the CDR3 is TGTGCCAGTAGTATCCAGGGGGAAATGAATTCACCCCTCCACTTT. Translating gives CASSIQGEMNSPLHF.

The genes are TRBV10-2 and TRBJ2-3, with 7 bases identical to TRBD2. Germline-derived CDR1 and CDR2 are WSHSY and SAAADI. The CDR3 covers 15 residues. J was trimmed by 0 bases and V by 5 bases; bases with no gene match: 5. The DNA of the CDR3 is TGCGCCAGCAGTAGGACTAGTCTCAGCACAGATACGCAGTATTTT. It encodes CASSRTSLSTDTQYF.

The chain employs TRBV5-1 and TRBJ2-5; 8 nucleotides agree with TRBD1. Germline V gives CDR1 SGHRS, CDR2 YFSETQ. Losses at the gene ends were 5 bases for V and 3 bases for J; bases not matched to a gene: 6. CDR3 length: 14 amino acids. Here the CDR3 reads CASRRTGNKETQYF. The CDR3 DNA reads TGCGCCAGCAGGAGGACAGGGAATAAAGAGACCCAGTACTTC.

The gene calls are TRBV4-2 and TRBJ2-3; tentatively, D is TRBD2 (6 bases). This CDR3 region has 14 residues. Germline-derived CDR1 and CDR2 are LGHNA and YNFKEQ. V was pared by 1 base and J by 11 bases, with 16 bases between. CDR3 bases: TGTGCCAGCAGCCAAGCGGGGGAGGCTGGTGTGCAGTATTTT. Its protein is CASSQAGEAGVQYF.

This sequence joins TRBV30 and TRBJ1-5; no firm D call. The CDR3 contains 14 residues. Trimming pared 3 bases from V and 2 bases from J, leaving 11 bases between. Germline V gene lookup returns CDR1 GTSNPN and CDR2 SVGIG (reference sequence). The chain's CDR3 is CAWSRNTGNQPQHF. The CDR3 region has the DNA TGTGCCTGGAGCCGAAACACGGGCAATCAGCCCCAGCATTTT.

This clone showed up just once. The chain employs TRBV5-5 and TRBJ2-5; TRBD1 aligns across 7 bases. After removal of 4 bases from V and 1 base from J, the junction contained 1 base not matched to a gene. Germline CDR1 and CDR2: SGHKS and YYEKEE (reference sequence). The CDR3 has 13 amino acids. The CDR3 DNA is TGTGCCAGCAGCAGGGACAGCCAAGAGACCCAGTACTTC. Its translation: CASSRDSQETQYF.

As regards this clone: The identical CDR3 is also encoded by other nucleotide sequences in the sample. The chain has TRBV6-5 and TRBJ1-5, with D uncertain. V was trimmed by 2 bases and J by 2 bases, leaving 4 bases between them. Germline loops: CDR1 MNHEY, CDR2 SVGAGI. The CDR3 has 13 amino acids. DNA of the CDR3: TGTGCCAGCAGTTACGGTGGCAATCAGCCCCAGCATTTT. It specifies CASSYGGNQPQHF.

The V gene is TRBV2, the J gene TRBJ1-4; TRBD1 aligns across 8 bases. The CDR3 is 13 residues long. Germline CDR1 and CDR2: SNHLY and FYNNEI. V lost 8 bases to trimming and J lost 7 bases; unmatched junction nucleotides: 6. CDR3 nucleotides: TGTGCCAGCGGAGGACAGGGTCTTGAAAAACTGTTTTTT. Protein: CASGGQGLEKLFF.

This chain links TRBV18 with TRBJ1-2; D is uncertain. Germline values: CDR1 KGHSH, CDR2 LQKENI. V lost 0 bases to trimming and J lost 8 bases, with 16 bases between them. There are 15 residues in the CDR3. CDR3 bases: TGTGCCAGCTCACCACCGGCCTGGAACCCATCGGGCTACACCTTC. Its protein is CASSPPAWNPSGYTF.

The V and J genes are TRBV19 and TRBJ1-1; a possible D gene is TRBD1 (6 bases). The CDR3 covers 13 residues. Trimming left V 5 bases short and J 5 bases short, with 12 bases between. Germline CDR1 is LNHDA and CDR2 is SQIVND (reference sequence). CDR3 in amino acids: CASSAGHRTEAFF. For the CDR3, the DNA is TGTGCCAGTAGTGCGGGACACCGGACTGAAGCTTTCTTT.

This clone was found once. CDR3 nucleotides: TGTGCCAGCTCACCAGGGGACAGTGGCTACACCTTC. It yields the protein CASSPGDSGYTF. The chain uses TRBV18 and TRBJ1-2; 7 nucleotides match TRBD1. V was pared by 2 bases and J by 7 bases, with 1 base of the junction left unmatched. Germline CDR1 and CDR2: KGHSH and LQKENI. The CDR3 totals 12 residues.

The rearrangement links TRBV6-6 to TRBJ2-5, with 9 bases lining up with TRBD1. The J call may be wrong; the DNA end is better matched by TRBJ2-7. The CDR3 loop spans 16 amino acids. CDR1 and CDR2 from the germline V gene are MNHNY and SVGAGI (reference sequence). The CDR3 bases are TGTGCCAGCAGTCCGCCCCAGGGGACAGGGAACTACGAGCAGTACTTC. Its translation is CASSPPQGTGNYEQYF.

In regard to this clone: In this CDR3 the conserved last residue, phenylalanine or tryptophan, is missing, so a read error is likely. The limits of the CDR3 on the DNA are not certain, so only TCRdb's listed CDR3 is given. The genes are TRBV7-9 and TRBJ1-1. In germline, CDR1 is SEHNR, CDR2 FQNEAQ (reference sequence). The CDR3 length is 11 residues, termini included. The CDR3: CASSLPPAWTV.

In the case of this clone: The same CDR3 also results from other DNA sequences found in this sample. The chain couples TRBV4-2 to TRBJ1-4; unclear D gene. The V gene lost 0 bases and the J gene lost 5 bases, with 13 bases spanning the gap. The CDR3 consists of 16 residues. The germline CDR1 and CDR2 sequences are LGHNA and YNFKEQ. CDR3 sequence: CASSQDLGGRNEKLFF. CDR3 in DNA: TGTGCCAGCAGCCAAGATCTTGGAGGGAGAAATGAAAAACTGTTTTTT.

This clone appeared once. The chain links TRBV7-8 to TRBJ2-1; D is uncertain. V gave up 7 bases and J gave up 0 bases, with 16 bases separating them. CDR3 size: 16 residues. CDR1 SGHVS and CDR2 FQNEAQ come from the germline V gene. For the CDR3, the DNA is TGTGCCAGCACCTTTGAAGCGAAAAGCTCCTACAATGAGCAGTTCTTC. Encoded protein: CASTFEAKSSYNEQFF.

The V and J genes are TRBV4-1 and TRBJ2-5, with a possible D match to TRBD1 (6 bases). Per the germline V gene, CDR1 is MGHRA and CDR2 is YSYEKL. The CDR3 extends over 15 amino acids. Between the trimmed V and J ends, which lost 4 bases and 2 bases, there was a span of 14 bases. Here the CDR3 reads CASSPTIDRQETQYF. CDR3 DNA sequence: TGCGCCAGCAGCCCCACCATCGACAGGCAAGAGACCCAGTACTTC.

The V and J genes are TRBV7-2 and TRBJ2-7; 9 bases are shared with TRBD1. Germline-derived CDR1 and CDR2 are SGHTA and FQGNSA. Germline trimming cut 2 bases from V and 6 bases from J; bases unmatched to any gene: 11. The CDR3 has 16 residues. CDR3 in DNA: TGTGCCAGCAGCTTACAGGCCGGGACAGGGACACGCGAGCAGTACTTC. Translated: CASSLQAGTGTREQYF.

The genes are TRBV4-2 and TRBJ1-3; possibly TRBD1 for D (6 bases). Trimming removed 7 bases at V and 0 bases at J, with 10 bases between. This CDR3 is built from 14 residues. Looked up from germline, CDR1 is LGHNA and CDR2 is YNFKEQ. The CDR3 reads CASNTGSSGNTIYF. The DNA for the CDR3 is TGTGCCAGCAACACAGGGAGCTCTGGAAACACCATATATTTT.